A selection of T cell receptor beta chains follows, all from one sample in a study of OX40 agonist ivuxolimab in advanced cancers. Libraries were prepared by immunoSEQ multiplex PCR; TCRdb keeps only in-frame clonotypes and omits some of them. The sample has about 70,000 clones, around nine tenths seen once; the top ten hold roughly 13%. The material sequenced was CD4+ or CD8+ T cells sorted from blood, taken in a trial of the OX40 agonist ivuxolimab. The receptor source for this set is an adult with an advanced solid tumor such as melanoma, head and neck, liver or kidney cancer. CDR3s include the opening cysteine and the closing phenylalanine or tryptophan. Fields, in order: V gene, clone size, D gene, J gene, CDR3 protein, CDR3 DNA. D genes are given only for firm matches. For some rows the clone size is stated as once, few or many, or as a class when expanded; others skip it.

TRBV5-3	-	TRBD1	TRBJ2-3	CARRSLGTGGICTDTQYF	TGTGCCAGAAGGTCGCTGGGAACAGGGGGCATTTGCACAGATACGCAGTATTTT
TRBV27	-	-	TRBJ2-3	CASRTTDTQYF	TGTGCCAGTAGAACCACGGATACGCAGTATTTT
TRBV6-6	-	-	TRBJ1-4	CASSYSGNEKLFF	TGTGCCAGCAGTTACTCGGGTAATGAAAAACTGTTTTTT
TRBV4-2	-	-	TRBJ2-5	CASSLAGEGVEETQYF	TGTGCCAGCAGCTTGGCCGGGGAAGGGGTTGAGGAGACCCAGTACTTC
TRBV7-3	-	-	TRBJ1-1	CASSSNQGSQAFF	TGTGCCAGCAGCTCCAACCAGGGGAGCCAAGCTTTCTTT
TRBV5-1	once	-	TRBJ2-7	CASSLADPTYEQYF	TGCGCCAGCAGCTTGGCTGACCCCACCTACGAGCAGTACTTC
TRBV6-4	-	-	TRBJ2-2	CASSVEVETGELFF	TGTGCCAGCAGTGTCGAAGTAGAGACCGGGGAGCTGTTTTTT
TRBV7-9	-	-	TRBJ2-2	CASSEVPTGELFF	TGTGCCAGCAGCGAGGTTCCCACCGGGGAGCTGTTTTTT
TRBV5-1	-	-	TRBJ1-6	CASSLVGDNSPLHF	TGCGCCAGCAGCTTGGTAGGGGATAATTCACCCCTCCACTTT
TRBV10-3	-	-	TRBJ1-5	CAISERQGSNQPQHF	TGTGCCATCAGTGAGCGTCAGGGTAGCAATCAGCCCCAGCATTTT
TRBV7-2	-	-	TRBJ2-5	CASSRGDMGTQETQYF	TGTGCCAGCAGCAGAGGAGACATGGGAACCCAAGAGACCCAGTACTTC
TRBV30	few	-	TRBJ1-5	CAWSVSGLNQPQHF	TGTGCCTGGAGTGTATCGGGCCTCAATCAGCCCCAGCATTTT
TRBV4-1	-	-	TRBJ1-2	CASSQGAHREDYGYTF	TGCGCCAGCAGCCAAGGGGCTCACAGGGAAGACTATGGCTACACCTTC
TRBV11-3	-	TRBD2	TRBJ2-5	CASSLNPREGRETQYF	TGTGCCAGCAGCTTAAATCCGCGGGAGGGCCGAGAGACCCAGTACTTC
TRBV27	-	TRBD1	TRBJ2-1	CASSLRGQGSEQFF	TGTGCCAGCAGTTTAAGGGGACAGGGCTCTGAGCAGTTCTTC
TRBV9	-	-	TRBJ2-5	CASTSGLGPQETQYF	TGTGCCAGCACGTCAGGGCTCGGTCCCCAAGAGACCCAGTACTTC
TRBV5-8	-	TRBD1	TRBJ1-5	CASSPGTGSLSNQPQHF	TGTGCCAGCAGCCCGGGGACAGGCTCTCTTAGCAATCAGCCCCAGCATTTT
TRBV30	-	TRBD1	TRBJ2-3	CAWTEWDRGPNTQYF	TGTGCCTGGACTGAGTGGGACAGGGGTCCAAATACGCAGTATTTT
TRBV7-9	-	TRBD2	TRBJ2-5	CASSTPIAGQETQYF	TGTGCCAGCAGCACCCCGATAGCGGGACAAGAGACCCAGTACTTC
TRBV7-9	once	-	TRBJ2-3	CASRPYSGTDTQYF	TGTGCCAGCAGACCCTATAGCGGCACAGATACGCAGTATTTT
TRBV13	-	TRBD2	TRBJ2-7	CASSLEPSGLAYEQYF	TGTGCCAGCAGCTTAGAGCCTAGCGGGCTGGCCTACGAGCAGTACTTC
TRBV5-1	-	TRBD2	TRBJ2-2	CASSFPGQPLAGGPINTGELFF	TGCGCCAGCAGCTTCCCCGGCCAACCTTTAGCGGGAGGCCCTATAAACACCGGGGAGCTGTTTTTT
TRBV7-9	-	TRBD1	TRBJ1-2	CASSLETGALGYTF	TGTGCCAGCAGCTTAGAGACAGGGGCGCTTGGCTACACCTTC
TRBV29-1	-	TRBD1	TRBJ2-7	CSVVTGELYEQYF	TGCAGCGTTGTGACAGGGGAGTTGTACGAGCAGTACTTC
TRBV7-3	-	-	TRBJ1-1	CASSAAGGGTEAFF	TGTGCCAGCAGCGCGGCCGGGGGAGGCACTGAAGCTTTCTTT
TRBV4-2	-	-	TRBJ1-1	CASSQARTANTEAFF	TGTGCCAGCAGCCAAGCGAGGACAGCAAACACTGAAGCTTTCTTT
TRBV2	-	TRBD2	TRBJ2-1	CASISSGRSSYNEQFF	TGTGCCAGCATCAGTAGCGGGCGTAGCTCCTACAATGAGCAGTTCTTC
TRBV2	-	-	TRBJ1-4	CASKATSEKLFF	TGTGCCAGCAAAGCTACCAGTGAAAAACTGTTTTTT
TRBV5-1	-	-	TRBJ2-2	CASSPRQNSNTGELFF	TGCGCCAGCAGCCCGAGACAGAATTCGAACACCGGGGAGCTGTTTTTT
TRBV6-1	-	-	TRBJ2-2	CASSEPGDFSITGELFF	TGTGCCAGCAGTGAACCAGGGGACTTTTCGATAACCGGGGAGCTGTTTTTT
TRBV14	-	TRBD1	TRBJ1-1	CASSPDRGRRMNTEAFF	TGTGCCAGCAGCCCAGACAGGGGAAGAAGGATGAACACTGAAGCTTTCTTT
TRBV14	-	-	TRBJ2-5	CASSQAAGEWETQYF	TGTGCCAGCAGCCAAGCGGCGGGCGAATGGGAGACCCAGTACTTC
TRBV5-1	-	TRBD1	TRBJ2-5	CASSFPGQWETQYF	TGCGCCAGCAGCTTTCCGGGACAGTGGGAGACCCAGTACTTC
TRBV9	once	-	TRBJ2-7	CASSETPLGSSYEQYF	TGTGCCAGCAGCGAGACCCCGCTAGGGAGCTCCTACGAGCAGTACTTC
TRBV18	-	-	TRBJ1-2	CASSPWTEGYGYTF	TGTGCCAGCTCACCTTGGACAGAAGGCTATGGCTACACCTTC
TRBV5-4	-	TRBD1	TRBJ2-7	CASSDRGAYEQYF	TGTGCCAGCTCGGACAGGGGAGCTTACGAGCAGTACTTC
TRBV28	-	-	TRBJ2-5	CASSLSRGYQETQYF	TGTGCCAGCAGTTTATCCAGGGGATACCAAGAGACCCAGTACTTC
TRBV10-3	-	-	TRBJ1-2	CAISESTVGAGHGYTF	TGTGCCATCAGTGAGTCGACGGTCGGGGCAGGGCATGGCTACACCTTC
TRBV5-3	-	-	TRBJ2-1	CARQVGSYNEQFF	TGTGCCAGACAGGTTGGGAGCTACAATGAGCAGTTCTTC
TRBV5-4	once	TRBD1	TRBJ2-2	CASSPSGGQGPRNTGELFF	TGTGCCAGCAGCCCCTCTGGGGGACAGGGGCCCCGGAACACCGGGGAGCTGTTTTTT
TRBV30	-	TRBD1	TRBJ1-4	CAWSRTGAGATNEKLFF	TGTGCCTGGAGTAGGACAGGGGCGGGTGCAACTAATGAAAAACTGTTTTTT
TRBV11-2	-	-	TRBJ2-1	CASSLVYDDPEQFF	TGTGCCAGCAGCTTAGTATACGACGATCCTGAGCAGTTCTTC
TRBV11-1	-	-	TRBJ1-1	CASSLREVMNTEAFF	TGTGCCAGCAGCTTAAGGGAGGTCATGAACACTGAAGCTTTCTTT
TRBV6-5	-	-	TRBJ2-5	CASSYRRGPVETQYF	TGTGCCAGCAGTTACAGGCGCGGCCCGGTAGAGACCCAGTACTTC
TRBV29-1	-	-	TRBJ1-1	CSAIVRGTEAFF	TGCAGCGCTATAGTGAGGGGCACTGAAGCTTTCTTT
TRBV5-3	-	TRBD1	TRBJ2-1	CASSLVGQGANQQFF	TGTGCCAGCAGCTTGGTAGGACAGGGGGCTAATCAGCAGTTCTTC